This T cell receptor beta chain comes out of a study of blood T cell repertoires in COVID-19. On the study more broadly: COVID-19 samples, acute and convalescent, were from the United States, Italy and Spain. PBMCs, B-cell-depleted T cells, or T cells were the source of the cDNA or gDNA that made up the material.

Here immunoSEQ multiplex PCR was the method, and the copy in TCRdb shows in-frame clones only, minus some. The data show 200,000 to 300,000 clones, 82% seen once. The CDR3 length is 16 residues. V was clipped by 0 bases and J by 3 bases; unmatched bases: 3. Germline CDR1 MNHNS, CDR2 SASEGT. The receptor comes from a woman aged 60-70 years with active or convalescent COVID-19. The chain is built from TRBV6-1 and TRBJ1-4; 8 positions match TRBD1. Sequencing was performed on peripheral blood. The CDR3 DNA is TGTGCCAGCAGTGAAGCCTACAGGGGGTCTAATGAAAAACTGTTTTTT. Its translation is CASSEAYRGSNEKLFF.